The clone carrying this T cell receptor beta chain showed up just a few times. The antigen remains unidentified. This sample is part of a study of STAT5B mutations in CD4+ large granular lymphocyte leukemia. Overall study results and limits: 8/27 top patient clones versus 2/35 control clones were TRBV06-family.

Trimming pared 2 bases from V and 5 bases from J, leaving 6 bases between. CDR3 length: 12 residues. Looked up from germline, CDR1 is GTSNPN and CDR2 is SVGIG (reference sequence). Using immunoSEQ multiplex PCR, the repertoire was profiled, and TCRdb retains in-frame clones only, with some absent. The data show about 35,000 clones, roughly four fifths seen once. The sequencing input was CD4+ T cells from blood buffy coats. The sequence was collected from a human donor in good health. The rearrangement uses TRBV30 and TRBJ2-2; a weak D match, TRBD1 (5 bases). CDR3 sequence: CAWSRTTGELFF. The CDR3 bases are TGTGCCTGGAGTCGGACAACCGGGGAGCTGTTTTTT.